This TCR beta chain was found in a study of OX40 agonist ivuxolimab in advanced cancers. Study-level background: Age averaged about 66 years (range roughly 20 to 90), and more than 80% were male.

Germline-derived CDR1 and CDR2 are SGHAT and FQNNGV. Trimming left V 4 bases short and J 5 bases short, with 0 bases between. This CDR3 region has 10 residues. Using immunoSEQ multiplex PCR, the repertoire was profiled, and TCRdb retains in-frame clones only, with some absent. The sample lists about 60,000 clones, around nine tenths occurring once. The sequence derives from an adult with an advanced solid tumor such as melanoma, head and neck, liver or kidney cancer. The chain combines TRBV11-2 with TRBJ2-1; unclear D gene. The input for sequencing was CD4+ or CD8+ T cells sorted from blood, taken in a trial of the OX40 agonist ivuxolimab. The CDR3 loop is CASSYNEQFF. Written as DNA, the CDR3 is TGTGCCAGCAGCTACAATGAGCAGTTCTTC.